This paragraph reports one T cell receptor (beta chain). This sample includes further DNA sequences coding for the same CDR3. The sample comes from a study of cytomegalovirus exposure and HLA in healthy donors. PCR employed 60 Vbeta and 13 Jbeta primers. Method: immunoSEQ multiplex PCR; TCRdb's copy keeps in-frame clones and lacks some. The sample records about 160,000 clones, roughly 80% being singletons. Deletions cut 3 bases from V and 3 bases from J, with 13 bases between. Per germline, CDR1 GTSNPN and CDR2 SVGIG (reference sequence). This CDR3 is built from 14 residues. The rearrangement links TRBV30 to TRBJ2-3; tentatively, D is TRBD2 (7 bases). The sample comprised PBMCs. The receptor was isolated from a man aged 25 to 40 in good health and CMV-seropositive. The CDR3 region is CAWSGGQGTDTQYF. The CDR3 DNA reads TGTGCCTGGAGCGGGGGGCAGGGGACAGATACGCAGTATTTT.